The 13 T cell receptor beta chains given below trace back to one sample, sequenced in a study of T cell responses to AZD1222 COVID-19 vaccine. Clones were sequenced by immunoSEQ multiplex PCR, and TCRdb holds only the in-frame ones, with some missing. The data hold approximately 110,000 clones, with roughly 85% observed a single time. The material sequenced was peripheral blood, taken 28 days after the second AZD1222 dose. The receptors derive from an adult who received the AZD1222 COVID-19 vaccine.

CDR3 DNA: TGTGCCAGCTCCCCAGAGGGGGGCGGGGATGAGCAGTTCTTC. Translated, it gives CASSPEGGGDEQFF. V usage is TRBV18 and J usage is TRBJ2-1; D may correspond to TRBD1 or TRBD2 (6 bases each). Germline V CDR1 and CDR2: KGHSH, LQKENI. This CDR3 has 14 amino acids. The ends were cut back, 6 bases at V and 8 bases at J, with 17 bases in the middle. The full variable domain, its missing parts supplied by reference TRBV18 and TRBJ2-1, is NAGVMQNPRHLVRRRGQEARLRCSPMKGHSHVYWYRQLPEEGLKFMVYLQKENIIDESGMPKERFSAEFPKEGPSILRIQQVVRGDSAAYFCASSPEGGGDEQFFGPGTRLTVL.

This CDR3 reads CASSFPRQGAPQATLETQYF. DNA for the CDR3: TGTGCCAGCAGCTTCCCCAGACAGGGGGCGCCTCAGGCAACTTTAGAGACCCAGTACTTC. The chain recombines TRBV5-4 with TRBJ2-5, with 10 bases lining up with TRBD1. Germline V lookup: CDR1 SGHNT, CDR2 YYREEE (reference sequence). The CDR3 contains 20 residues. J gave up 4 bases and V 2 bases, and 20 bases lay outside the gene matches.

V is TRBV11-3 and J is TRBJ2-5; 10 bases are a match to TRBD2. The germline CDR1 and CDR2 sequences are SGHNT and YENEEA. The V segment lost 0 bases and the J segment 4 bases; nucleotides outside the gene matches: 8. CDR3 length: 17 residues. CDR3 protein: CASSLDTASGRRETQYF. In nucleotides, the CDR3 is TGTGCCAGCAGCTTAGATACTGCTAGCGGGAGACGAGAGACCCAGTACTTC.

This clone was counted once. The V gene is TRBV30, the J gene TRBJ1-5, with D perhaps TRBD1 (6 bases). Germline CDR1 GTSNPN, CDR2 SVGIG (reference sequence). The germline V and J ends were trimmed by 2 bases and 6 bases, with 11 bases remaining between them. This CDR3 spans 13 amino acids. Written as DNA, the CDR3 is TGTGCCTGGAGTACAGGGCTCGGTCAGCCCCAGCATTTT. This gives the protein CAWSTGLGQPQHF.

This chain uses TRBV20-1 with TRBJ2-1; 8 bases are a match to TRBD1. The CDR3 has 14 residues. J gave up 8 bases and V 3 bases, and 9 bases lay outside the gene matches. Germline V gene sequence: CDR1 DFQATT, CDR2 SNEGSKA (reference sequence). The CDR3 loop reads CSASGNRGVDEQFF. CDR3 sequence (DNA): TGCAGTGCTAGTGGGAACAGGGGGGTCGATGAGCAGTTCTTC.

CDR3 in amino acids: CASSLWEELNTEAFF. DNA of the CDR3: TGTGCCAGCAGCTTATGGGAGGAGCTGAACACTGAAGCTTTCTTT. The gene calls are TRBV7-9 and TRBJ1-1, with D hard to call. The CDR3 has 15 residues. Trimming pared 2 bases from V and 0 bases from J, leaving 10 bases between. Germline V gene lookup returns CDR1 SEHNR and CDR2 FQNEAQ (reference sequence).

The chain recombines TRBV28 with TRBJ1-1; possible D gene TRBD1, 5 bases. Looked up from germline, CDR1 is MDHEN and CDR2 is SYDVKM. CDR3 size: 13 residues. V lost 1 base, J lost 5 bases, and 8 bases lay in between. CDR3 residues: CASSLLGDTEAFF. The CDR3 DNA sequence: TGTGCCAGCAGTTTATTGGGGGATACTGAAGCTTTCTTT.

The chain combines TRBV18 with TRBJ2-7, with D tentatively TRBD1 (6 bases). The CDR3 is 17 amino acids. The V gene's germline CDR1 is KGHSH and CDR2 LQKENI. With 1 base removed from V and 5 bases from J, the gap between germline ends came to 21 bases. Written as DNA, the CDR3 is TGTGCCAGCTCACCACGCGTCCTGCACAGGGATCTAAACGAGCAGTACTTC. Protein product: CASSPRVLHRDLNEQYF. The full variable domain, with the rest looked up from reference TRBV18 and TRBJ2-7, is NAGVMQNPRHLVRRRGQEARLRCSPMKGHSHVYWYRQLPEEGLKFMVYLQKENIIDESGMPKERFSAEFPKEGPSILRIQQVVRGDSAAYFCASSPRVLHRDLNEQYFGPGTRLTVT.

V is TRBV5-4 and J is TRBJ2-3, with TRBD1 as a possible D gene (6 bases). CDR3 length equals 15 residues. In germline, CDR1 is SGHNT, CDR2 YYREEE (reference sequence). The ends were cut back, 4 bases at V and 5 bases at J, with 17 bases in the middle. The CDR3 DNA reads TGTGCCAGCAGCCTGACCTATAGGGGGAGAGATACGCAGTATTTT. Residues: CASSLTYRGRDTQYF.

The chain is built from TRBV7-2 and TRBJ2-7; 9 bases are a match to TRBD2. Germline lookup yields CDR1 SGHTA and CDR2 FQGNSA. The CDR3 is made up of 15 amino acids. V lost 5 bases and J lost 3; bases outside the gene matches: 8. CDR3: CASSTGAGGIYEQYF. CDR3 DNA: TGTGCCAGCAGCACGGGGGCGGGAGGGATCTACGAGCAGTACTTC.

V gene TRBV5-4 combines with J gene TRBJ1-1, with a possible D match to TRBD1 (5 bases). The V gene lost 4 bases and the J gene lost 1 base, with 14 bases spanning the gap. This CDR3 is built from 15 residues. Per germline, CDR1 SGHNT and CDR2 YYREEE (reference sequence). The CDR3 loop reads CASSHLNQGNTEAFF. The CDR3 DNA sequence: TGTGCCAGCAGCCACCTGAATCAGGGGAACACTGAAGCTTTCTTT.

This chain connects TRBV18 to TRBJ2-2; the D call may be TRBD1 or TRBD2 (5 bases each). V lost 4 bases to trimming and J lost 6 bases, with 9 bases between them. Germline V CDR1 and CDR2: KGHSH, LQKENI. The CDR3 consists of 13 residues. The DNA for the CDR3 is TGTGCCAGCTCACGGGACCTCGCCGGGGAGCTGTTTTTT. This gives the protein CASSRDLAGELFF.

There are a few counts of this clone. This chain joins TRBV4-2 and TRBJ2-1; D is unresolved. This CDR3 is 15 amino acids long. CDR1 is LGHNA and CDR2 is YNFKEQ in the germline V gene. V was shortened by 0 bases and J by 3 bases, with 9 bases between the two germline ends. DNA for the CDR3: TGTGCCAGCAGCCAAGATTTAGGGTTCTACAATGAGCAGTTCTTC. This encodes CASSQDLGFYNEQFF.